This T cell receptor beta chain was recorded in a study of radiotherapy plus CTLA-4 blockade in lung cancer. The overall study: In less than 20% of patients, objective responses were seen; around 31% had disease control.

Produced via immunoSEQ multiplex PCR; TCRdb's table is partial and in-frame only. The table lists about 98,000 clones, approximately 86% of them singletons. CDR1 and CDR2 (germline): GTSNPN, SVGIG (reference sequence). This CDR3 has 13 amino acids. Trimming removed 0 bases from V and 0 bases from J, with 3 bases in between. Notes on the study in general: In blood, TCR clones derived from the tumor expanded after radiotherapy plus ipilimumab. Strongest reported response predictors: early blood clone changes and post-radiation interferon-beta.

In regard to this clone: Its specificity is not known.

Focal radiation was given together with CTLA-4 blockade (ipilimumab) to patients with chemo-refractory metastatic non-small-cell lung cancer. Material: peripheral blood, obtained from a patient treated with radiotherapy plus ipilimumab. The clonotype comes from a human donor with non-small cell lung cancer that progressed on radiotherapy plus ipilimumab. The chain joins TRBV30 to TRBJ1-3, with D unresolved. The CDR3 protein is CAWSVASGNTIYF. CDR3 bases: TGTGCCTGGAGTGTAGCCTCTGGAAACACCATATATTTT.